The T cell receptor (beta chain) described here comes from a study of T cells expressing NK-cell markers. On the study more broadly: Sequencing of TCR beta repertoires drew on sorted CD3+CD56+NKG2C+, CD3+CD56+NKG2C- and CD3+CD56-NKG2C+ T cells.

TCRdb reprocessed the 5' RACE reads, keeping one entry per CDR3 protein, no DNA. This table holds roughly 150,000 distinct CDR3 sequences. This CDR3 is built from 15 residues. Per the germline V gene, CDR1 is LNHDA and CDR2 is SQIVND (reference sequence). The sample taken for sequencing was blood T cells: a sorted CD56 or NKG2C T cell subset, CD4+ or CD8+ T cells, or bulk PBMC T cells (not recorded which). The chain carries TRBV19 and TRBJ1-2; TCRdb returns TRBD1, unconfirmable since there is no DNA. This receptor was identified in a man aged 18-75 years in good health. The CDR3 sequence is CASSPEAARIYGYTF.